This is a list of T cell receptor beta chains from one sample in a study of beta chain features in type 1 diabetes. Measured with immunoSEQ multiplex PCR; TCRdb has only the in-frame clones, and not every one. Here the sample spans under 950,000 clones, about a sixth being singletons. Material for sequencing was naive CD4+ T cells from blood. All receptors come from a woman between 18 and 29 years old in good health. The CDR3 runs from the conserved cysteine through the conserved F or W. The D gene is left open where the match is weak. The listing skips clone size in some rows; elsewhere it reads once, few, many or a size class.

d_gene: -; abundance: -; j_gene: TRBJ2-3; v_gene: TRBV10-3; CDR3nt: TGTGCCATCAGTCGGCAGGGAAGTCGGCTAGATACGCAGTATTTT; CDR3aa: CAISRQGSRLDTQYF
d_gene: -; abundance: -; j_gene: TRBJ1-5; v_gene: TRBV6-5; CDR3nt: TGTGCCAGCAATTACTCGAGAGGTCAGCCCCAGCATTTT; CDR3aa: CASNYSRGQPQHF
d_gene: TRBD1; abundance: few; j_gene: TRBJ1-1; v_gene: TRBV28; CDR3nt: TGTGCCAGCGGGACAGGACCCATGAACACTGAAGCTTTCTTT; CDR3aa: CASGTGPMNTEAFF
d_gene: -; abundance: few; j_gene: TRBJ1-1; v_gene: TRBV28; CDR3nt: TGTGCCAGCAGTACCCAAGGCAGGGTGGGCACTGAAGCTTTCTTT; CDR3aa: CASSTQGRVGTEAFF
d_gene: TRBD2; abundance: few; j_gene: TRBJ2-3; v_gene: TRBV18; CDR3nt: TGTGCCAGCTCACTAAATGGACTAGCGGGAGGAGGCACGCAGTATTTT; CDR3aa: CASSLNGLAGGGTQYF
d_gene: -; abundance: -; j_gene: TRBJ2-1; v_gene: TRBV20-1; CDR3nt: TGCAGTGCCGGACGGTACAATGAGCAGTTCTTC; CDR3aa: CSAGRYNEQFF
d_gene: TRBD1; abundance: few; j_gene: TRBJ2-7; v_gene: TRBV2; CDR3nt: TGTGCCAGCAGAGAACGGACAGGGAAGCAGTACGAGCAGTACTTC; CDR3aa: CASRERTGKQYEQYF
d_gene: -; abundance: few; j_gene: TRBJ2-3; v_gene: TRBV7-9; CDR3nt: TGTGCCAGCAGCTCCGCGATGGGGGCGAGCTACACAGATACGCAGTATTTT; CDR3aa: CASSSAMGASYTDTQYF
d_gene: TRBD1; abundance: few; j_gene: TRBJ1-1; v_gene: TRBV4-1; CDR3nt: TGCGCCAGCAGCCAAAAAGGGACAGGGGGCCGGACTAATGAAGCTTTCTTT; CDR3aa: CASSQKGTGGRTNEAFF
d_gene: TRBD2; abundance: -; j_gene: TRBJ2-1; v_gene: TRBV5-6; CDR3nt: TGTGCCAGCAGCTGGAGGACTAGCGGGAGAAGCCAGAATGAGCAGTTCTTC; CDR3aa: CASSWRTSGRSQNEQFF
d_gene: -; abundance: few; j_gene: TRBJ2-4; v_gene: TRBV18; CDR3nt: TGTGCCAGCTCACTTTCCACCCAGGGGAGTTACGGCAAAAACATTCAGTACTTC; CDR3aa: CASSLSTQGSYGKNIQYF
d_gene: -; abundance: few; j_gene: TRBJ1-2; v_gene: TRBV5-1; CDR3nt: TGCGCCAGCAGCCGGGACGCCAATAACTATGGCTACACCTTC; CDR3aa: CASSRDANNYGYTF
d_gene: TRBD2; abundance: few; j_gene: TRBJ2-5; v_gene: TRBV28; CDR3nt: TGTGCCAGCAGTCCCCCTTTAGCGGGACAACGGACCCAGTACTTC; CDR3aa: CASSPPLAGQRTQYF
d_gene: TRBD2; abundance: few; j_gene: TRBJ2-7; v_gene: TRBV28; CDR3nt: TGTGCCAGCAGGCGACTAGCGGGAGGTGGGGAGCAGTACTTC; CDR3aa: CASRRLAGGGEQYF
d_gene: TRBD1; abundance: few; j_gene: TRBJ1-5; v_gene: TRBV6-6; CDR3nt: TGTGCCAGCAGCCAGGACAGGGGGCCGAGCAATCAGCCCCAGCATTTT; CDR3aa: CASSQDRGPSNQPQHF
d_gene: -; abundance: -; j_gene: TRBJ1-1; v_gene: TRBV5-4; CDR3nt: TGTGCCAGCAGCTTTGGTAGCCAGGTTAACACTGAAGCTTTCTTT; CDR3aa: CASSFGSQVNTEAFF
d_gene: TRBD1; abundance: -; j_gene: TRBJ2-7; v_gene: TRBV7-9; CDR3nt: TGTGCCAGCAGCTTAGCCGGGACAGGGGGCGACTACGAGCAGTACTTC; CDR3aa: CASSLAGTGGDYEQYF
d_gene: -; abundance: -; j_gene: TRBJ2-1; v_gene: TRBV5-1; CDR3nt: TGCGCCAGCAGCTTGGTTAGGAACAATGAGCAGTTCTTC; CDR3aa: CASSLVRNNEQFF
d_gene: -; abundance: -; j_gene: TRBJ2-5; v_gene: TRBV7-7; CDR3nt: TGTGCTAGCAGCTTAGATGGGGAAGAGACCCAGTACTTC; CDR3aa: CASSLDGEETQYF
d_gene: TRBD2; abundance: -; j_gene: TRBJ2-3; v_gene: TRBV5-7; CDR3nt: TGTGCCAGCAGCCTCTGGACTAGCGGGAGGACAGAAACAGATACGCAGTATTTT; CDR3aa: CASSLWTSGRTETDTQYF
d_gene: TRBD1; abundance: -; j_gene: TRBJ2-1; v_gene: TRBV28; CDR3nt: TGTGCCAGCAGTGTTCCCGGGACAGGCGACTACAATGAGCAGTTCTTC; CDR3aa: CASSVPGTGDYNEQFF
d_gene: TRBD2; abundance: -; j_gene: TRBJ2-5; v_gene: TRBV2; CDR3nt: TGTGCCAGCAGCCCGGGACTAGCGGGAGAAGGAGTAGGGACCCAGTACTTC; CDR3aa: CASSPGLAGEGVGTQYF
d_gene: -; abundance: -; j_gene: TRBJ2-7; v_gene: TRBV7-2; CDR3nt: TGTGCCAGCAGCTTTTTTGGCAGGCCGTCCGAGCAGTACTTC; CDR3aa: CASSFFGRPSEQYF
d_gene: -; abundance: -; j_gene: TRBJ2-3; v_gene: TRBV10-3; CDR3nt: TGTGCCATCAGTGAGTTGGATAGCACAGATACGCAGTATTTT; CDR3aa: CAISELDSTDTQYF
d_gene: TRBD2; abundance: -; j_gene: TRBJ2-7; v_gene: TRBV5-1; CDR3nt: TGCGCCAGCAGCTTAGCGGGAGGTTTCGGCGAGCAGTACTTC; CDR3aa: CASSLAGGFGEQYF
d_gene: -; abundance: few; j_gene: TRBJ2-4; v_gene: TRBV28; CDR3nt: TGTGCCAGCAGTTTATGGGGGGTTCGTGGGCCGGGATTTCAGTACTTC; CDR3aa: CASSLWGVRGPGFQYF
d_gene: -; abundance: -; j_gene: TRBJ1-1; v_gene: TRBV28; CDR3nt: TGTGCCAGCAGTTTGTCCACGACAGGGAACACTGAAGCTTTCTTT; CDR3aa: CASSLSTTGNTEAFF
d_gene: -; abundance: -; j_gene: TRBJ1-1; v_gene: TRBV5-4; CDR3nt: TGTGCCAGCAGCTTGGATGCGATGAACACTGAAGCTTTCTTT; CDR3aa: CASSLDAMNTEAFF
d_gene: -; abundance: -; j_gene: TRBJ2-1; v_gene: TRBV12-5; CDR3nt: TGTGCTAGTGGTTTGGGATTCGTAAATGAGCAGTTCTTC; CDR3aa: CASGLGFVNEQFF
d_gene: -; abundance: -; j_gene: TRBJ2-3; v_gene: TRBV10-3; CDR3nt: TGTGCCATCAGTGAAGTGGGGCCGCCTGGTAGACAGTATTTT; CDR3aa: CAISEVGPPGRQYF
d_gene: -; abundance: -; j_gene: TRBJ2-1; v_gene: TRBV5-6; CDR3nt: TGTGCCAGCACCCAGGAAAGCAGCGGATACAATGAGCAGTTCTTC; CDR3aa: CASTQESSGYNEQFF
d_gene: -; abundance: -; j_gene: TRBJ1-5; v_gene: TRBV16; CDR3nt: TGTGCCAGCAGCCAATCAGACGGGGGCACTCAGCCCCAGCATTTT; CDR3aa: CASSQSDGGTQPQHF
d_gene: -; abundance: -; j_gene: TRBJ2-1; v_gene: TRBV4-2; CDR3nt: TGTGCCAGCAGCCAAGAGCGGCCGAACAGAGGGTACAATGAGCAGTTCTTC; CDR3aa: CASSQERPNRGYNEQFF
d_gene: TRBD1; abundance: -; j_gene: TRBJ2-2; v_gene: TRBV18; CDR3nt: TGTGCCAGCTCACCAGGGACAGGTGCATCGGGGGAGCTGTTTTTT; CDR3aa: CASSPGTGASGELFF
d_gene: -; abundance: few; j_gene: TRBJ2-1; v_gene: TRBV5-6; CDR3nt: TGTGCCAGCAGTTTAGCCGGCTCCTACAATGAGCAGTTCTTC; CDR3aa: CASSLAGSYNEQFF
d_gene: -; abundance: -; j_gene: TRBJ1-3; v_gene: TRBV4-3; CDR3nt: TGCGCCAGCAGCCAAGATCGACATAGGAACACCATATATTTT; CDR3aa: CASSQDRHRNTIYF
d_gene: -; abundance: many; j_gene: TRBJ2-6; v_gene: TRBV7-9; CDR3nt: TGTGCCAGCAGCGATCCCTCTGGGGCCAACGTCCTGACTTTC; CDR3aa: CASSDPSGANVLTF
d_gene: TRBD2; abundance: few; j_gene: TRBJ2-3; v_gene: TRBV7-8; CDR3nt: TGTGCCAGCAGCCCGGGACTAGCCACAGATACGCAGTATTTT; CDR3aa: CASSPGLATDTQYF
d_gene: TRBD2; abundance: few; j_gene: TRBJ2-1; v_gene: TRBV7-2; CDR3nt: TGTGCCAGCAGCTTCACCGGACTAGTCAATGAGCAGTTCTTC; CDR3aa: CASSFTGLVNEQFF
d_gene: -; abundance: many; j_gene: TRBJ2-1; v_gene: TRBV10-3; CDR3nt: TGTGCCATCAGTGAGAGAGGATCCTACAATGAGCAGTTCTTC; CDR3aa: CAISERGSYNEQFF
d_gene: -; abundance: -; j_gene: TRBJ2-3; v_gene: TRBV7-3; CDR3nt: TGTGCCAGCAGCTTACGCGGGGCACGCACAGATACGCAGTATTTT; CDR3aa: CASSLRGARTDTQYF
d_gene: TRBD2; abundance: -; j_gene: TRBJ2-7; v_gene: TRBV4-2; CDR3nt: TGTGCCAGCAGCCAAAGACCTGGGACTAGCGCTGGCGAGCAGTACTTC; CDR3aa: CASSQRPGTSAGEQYF
d_gene: -; abundance: -; j_gene: TRBJ2-2; v_gene: TRBV10-3; CDR3nt: TGTGCCATCAGTGGATTTGTAGGGGGGAGCCGCACCGGGGAGCTGTTTTTT; CDR3aa: CAISGFVGGSRTGELFF
d_gene: -; abundance: once; j_gene: TRBJ1-2; v_gene: TRBV19; CDR3nt: TGTGCCAGTAGCGAAACCCAGGGGTATGGCTACACCTTC; CDR3aa: CASSETQGYGYTF
d_gene: -; abundance: -; j_gene: TRBJ1-5; v_gene: TRBV7-6; CDR3nt: TGTGCCAGCAGCCCCTCCCCAAGGCAGCCCCAGCATTTT; CDR3aa: CASSPSPRQPQHF
d_gene: TRBD1; abundance: few; j_gene: TRBJ2-3; v_gene: TRBV2; CDR3nt: TGTGCCAGCAGTCGGGACAGAAGCACAGATACGCAGTATTTT; CDR3aa: CASSRDRSTDTQYF
d_gene: -; abundance: -; j_gene: TRBJ2-2; v_gene: TRBV29-1; CDR3nt: TGCAGCGTTGCTCCGGGACCGGGAAGGACGAACACCGGGGAGCTGTTTTTT; CDR3aa: CSVAPGPGRTNTGELFF